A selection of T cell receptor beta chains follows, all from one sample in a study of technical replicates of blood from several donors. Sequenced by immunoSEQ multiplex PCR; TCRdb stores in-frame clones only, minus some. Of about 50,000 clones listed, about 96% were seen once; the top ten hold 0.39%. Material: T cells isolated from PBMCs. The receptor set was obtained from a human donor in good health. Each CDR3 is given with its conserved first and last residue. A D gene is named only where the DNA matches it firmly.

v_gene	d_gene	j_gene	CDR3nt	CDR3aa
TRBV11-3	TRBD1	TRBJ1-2	TGTGCCAGCAGCTTAGCCCTAGCAGGGGGCCACTATGGCTACACCTTC	CASSLALAGGHYGYTF
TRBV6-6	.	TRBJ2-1	TGTGCCAGCAGTTACGCAGACTACAATGAGCAGTTCTTC	CASSYADYNEQFF
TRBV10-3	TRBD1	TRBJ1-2	TGTGCCATCAGTCCTGGACAGGGAGGATATGGCTACACCTTC	CAISPGQGGYGYTF
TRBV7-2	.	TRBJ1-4	TGTGCCAGCAGCTTAGGGACAGTAATAAATGAAAAACTGTTTTTT	CASSLGTVINEKLFF
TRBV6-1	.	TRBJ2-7	TGTGCCAGCAGTGAAGTGCCAGGATCTTACGAGCAGTACTTC	CASSEVPGSYEQYF
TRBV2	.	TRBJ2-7	TGTGCCAGCAGTGCAGATTACGAGCAGTACTTC	CASSADYEQYF
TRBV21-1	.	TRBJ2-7	TGTGCCAGCAGCAGTCGTAGCAACGAGCAGTACTTC	CASSSRSNEQYF
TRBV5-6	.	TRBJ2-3	TGTGCCAGCAGATATGGACTTGGGGACTTGAGGGATACGCAGTATTTT	CASRYGLGDLRDTQYF
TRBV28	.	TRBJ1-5	TGTGCCAGCAGTTTAACGACGGGGAAATCAGCTTATAGCAATCAGCCCCAGCATTTT	CASSLTTGKSAYSNQPQHF
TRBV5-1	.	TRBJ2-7	TGCGCCAGCAGGGACAGCTCCTACGAGCAGTACTTC	CASRDSSYEQYF
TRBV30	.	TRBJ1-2	TGTGCCTGGGCGCGGACTGGGAACTATGGCTACACCTTC	CAWARTGNYGYTF
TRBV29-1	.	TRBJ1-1	TGCAGCGTCGCCATGACAGTGAACACTGAAGCTTTCTTT	CSVAMTVNTEAFF
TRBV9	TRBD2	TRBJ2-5	TGTGCCAGCAGTGCGGGAGACGAGACCCAGTACTTC	CASSAGDETQYF
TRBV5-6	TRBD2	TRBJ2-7	TGTGCCAGCAGCTCGGGAGGTGTATACCTACGCGAGCAGTACTTC	CASSSGGVYLREQYF
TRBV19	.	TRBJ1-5	TGTGCCAGTAGTATAGGGGCGAGCAATCAGCCCCAGCATTTT	CASSIGASNQPQHF
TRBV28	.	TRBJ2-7	TGTGCCAGCACCCTCCCAGGCCGCGAGCAGTACTTC	CASTLPGREQYF
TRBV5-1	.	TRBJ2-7	TGCGCCAGCAGCCCGAGACGCAGGGGTCGCACCTACGAGCAGTACTTC	CASSPRRRGRTYEQYF
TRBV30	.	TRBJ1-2	TGTGCCTGGACGACAGGAGGTGGCTACACCTTC	CAWTTGGGYTF
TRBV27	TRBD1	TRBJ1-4	TGTGCCAGCGGTACCAGGGGGACACCTAATGAAAAACTGTTTTTT	CASGTRGTPNEKLFF
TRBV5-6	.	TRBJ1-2	TGTGCCAGCAGCTTGGGACAGGTCTATGGCTACACCTTC	CASSLGQVYGYTF